The next 25 T cell receptor beta chains were all read from a single sample in a study of CD8+ T cells in alopecia areata. cDNA reverse transcribed from extracted RNA served as the sequencing template. The table came from immunoSEQ multiplex PCR; TCRdb's copy has only in-frame clones and leaves some out. The sample carries roughly 200,000 clones, roughly 60% recorded once. Sequenced material: CD4+ T cells sorted from blood, taken at week 0. All receptors derive from a human donor with alopecia areata.

V is TRBV5-1 and J is TRBJ2-5, with D possibly TRBD2 on 5 matching bases. CDR1 is SGHRS and CDR2 is YFSETQ in the germline V gene. The germline V and J ends were trimmed by 0 bases and 2 bases, with 14 bases remaining between them. This CDR3 region has 16 residues. The CDR3: CASSLGPVDSQETQYF. CDR3 DNA: TGCGCCAGCAGCTTGGGACCAGTGGACTCACAAGAGACCCAGTACTTC.

This clone was found once. Here the CDR3 reads CASSTRLATQYF. The CDR3 coding sequence is TGTGCCAGCAGCACCCGACTAGCTACGCAGTATTTT. The chain carries TRBV7-2 and TRBJ2-3; 7 nucleotides match TRBD2. The CDR3 is made up of 12 amino acids. J lost 8 bases, V lost 5 bases, and 4 bases had no gene match. Germline loops: CDR1 SGHTA, CDR2 FQGNSA.

The CDR3 is CSTGDRVGSPLHF. The CDR3 coding sequence is TGCAGCACAGGGGACAGGGTTGGGTCACCCCTCCACTTT. V usage is TRBV29-1 and J usage is TRBJ1-6; 9 nucleotides line up with TRBD1. Trimming removed 8 bases from V and 10 bases from J; junction bases left unmatched: 9. CDR3 length: 13 amino acids. CDR1 is SQVTM and CDR2 is ANQGSEA in the germline V gene.

The chain combines TRBV12-5 with TRBJ2-7; no clear D. The V gene's germline CDR1 is LGHNT and CDR2 FRNRAP. The CDR3 is 11 amino acids. V was trimmed by 3 bases and J by 3 bases, leaving 3 bases between them. The CDR3: CASGLLYEQYF. Here the CDR3 DNA reads TGTGCTAGTGGTTTACTCTACGAGCAGTACTTC. Full variable domain (outside the CDR3, taken from reference TRBV12-5 and TRBJ2-7): DARVTQTPRHKVTEMGQEVTMRCQPILGHNTVFWYRQTMMQGLELLAYFRNRAPLDDSGMPKDRFSAEMPDATLATLKIQPSEPRDSAVYFCASGLLYEQYFGPGTRLTVT.

This chain links TRBV7-8 with TRBJ2-3; 7 bases are a match to TRBD1. V shed 7 bases, J shed 8 bases, and the junction held 9 bases outside the gene matches. This CDR3 contains 13 residues. CDR1 and CDR2 (germline): SGHVS, FQNEAQ. The CDR3 coding sequence is TGTGCCAGCAACCGGGACAGCTCAATTACGCAGTATTTT. Translating gives CASNRDSSITQYF.

The rearrangement uses TRBV30 and TRBJ2-4; no firm D call. Trimming took 7 bases from V and 11 from J, leaving 15 bases between them. This CDR3 region has 11 residues. Germline V gene lookup returns CDR1 GTSNPN and CDR2 SVGIG (reference sequence). CDR3 in amino acids: CASLTGYFQYF. CDR3 nucleotides: TGTGCCTCACTGACTGGATATTTTCAGTACTTC.

This clone has only a few counts. V is TRBV4-3 and J is TRBJ1-4, with a possible D match to TRBD1 (5 bases). Germline CDR1 is LGHNA and CDR2 is YSLEER. There are 18 residues in the CDR3. V lost 4 bases to trimming and J lost 5 bases, with 23 bases between them. CDR3 coding DNA: TGCGCCAGCAGCCCTAGAGGGACGGATAGCCGAATGAATGAAAAACTGTTTTTT. It encodes CASSPRGTDSRMNEKLFF.

This chain uses TRBV4-3 with TRBJ2-5; tentative D call: TRBD1 (6 bases). The CDR3 is made up of 17 amino acids. Germline CDR1 LGHNA, CDR2 YSLEER. Trimming removed 1 base from V and 5 bases from J, with 20 bases in between. The DNA of the CDR3 is TGCGCCAGCAGCCAAGTCTGGCTACCAGGGGATGCGGAGACCCAGTACTTC. It translates to CASSQVWLPGDAETQYF.

The V and J genes are TRBV13 and TRBJ2-7, with D perhaps TRBD1 (7 bases). The germline V gene has CDR1 PRHDT and CDR2 FYEKMQ (reference sequence). The V end was cut by 5 bases, the J end by 5 bases, with 16 bases between. This CDR3 is 14 amino acids long. CDR3 sequence (DNA): TGTGCCAGCAGCCAGGGACAGTGGGGGGACGAGCAGTACTTC. Encoded protein: CASSQGQWGDEQYF.

This clone has more than one count but fewer than ten. V and J are TRBV4-3 and TRBJ2-1; D gene uncertain. Trimming cost V 1 base and J 10 bases, with 8 bases left between them. Germline V gene sequence: CDR1 LGHNA, CDR2 YSLEER. This CDR3 is 12 amino acids long. CDR3: CASSQARTEQFF. The CDR3 DNA follows: TGCGCCAGCAGCCAAGCGCGGACGGAGCAGTTCTTC.

This clone occurred once. The rearrangement uses TRBV30 and TRBJ2-3; 7 nucleotides align to TRBD1. In germline, CDR1 is GTSNPN, CDR2 SVGIG (reference sequence). There are 14 residues in the CDR3. Trimming at V came to 1 base and at J to 4 bases, leaving 5 bases not matched to a gene. This chain's CDR3 is CAWSGQGTADTQYF. The DNA of the CDR3 is TGTGCCTGGAGTGGACAGGGAACGGCAGATACGCAGTATTTT.

V usage is TRBV29-1 and J usage is TRBJ1-2, with 7 bases lining up with TRBD1. The V and J ends lost 1 base and 7 bases, in that order; junction bases with no gene match: 6. The CDR3 extends over 13 amino acids. Germline V gives CDR1 SQVTM, CDR2 ANQGSEA. CDR3 loop: CSVEVDRAPGYTF. CDR3 DNA sequence: TGCAGCGTTGAAGTTGACAGGGCCCCTGGCTACACCTTC.

The V and J genes are TRBV10-3 and TRBJ1-1; 7 bases are shared with TRBD1. The ends lost 6 bases at V and 6 bases at J; junction bases unmatched: 1. Germline V lookup: CDR1 ENHRY, CDR2 SYGVKD. The length of the CDR3 is 11 residues. The CDR3 here is CAIRQGAEAFF. In nucleotides, the CDR3 is TGTGCCATCAGGCAGGGGGCTGAAGCTTTCTTT.

The DNA of the CDR3 is TGCAGCGTTGCGAGCGTGGGGGGGACAGATACGCAGTATTTT. Residues: CSVASVGGTDTQYF. The V gene is TRBV29-1, the J gene TRBJ2-3; 7 nucleotides agree with TRBD2. The germline gives CDR1 SQVTM, CDR2 ANQGSEA. Trimming removed 4 bases from V and 3 bases from J; junction bases left unmatched: 7. This CDR3 region has 14 residues.

The chain has TRBV29-1 and TRBJ2-5; a weak D match, TRBD1 (5 bases). CDR3 length: 14 amino acids. Germline CDR1 and CDR2: SQVTM and ANQGSEA. Trimming cost V 8 bases and J 1 base, with 17 bases left between them. In DNA, the CDR3 is TGCAGCATGAGACAGACCCAATCCCAAGAGACCCAGTACTTC. Its translation: CSMRQTQSQETQYF.

The gene calls are TRBV27 and TRBJ2-1, with a weak D call TRBD1 (6 bases). This CDR3 has 15 residues. V was cut by 2 bases and J by 0 bases, with 8 bases left in between. The germline CDR1 and CDR2 sequences are MNHEY and SMNVEV (reference sequence). CDR3: CASSLRGSSYNEQFF. Written as DNA, the CDR3 is TGTGCCAGCAGTTTAAGGGGGAGCTCCTACAATGAGCAGTTCTTC.

The count of this clone is one. The chain combines TRBV30 with TRBJ2-3, with D perhaps TRBD1 (6 bases). V lost 4 bases, J lost 3 bases, and 17 bases lay in between. The CDR3 sequence is 15 residues long. Per the germline V gene, CDR1 is GTSNPN and CDR2 is SVGIG (reference sequence). CDR3 nucleotides: TGTGCCTGGACAGTACAGGGAACAGGAACAGATACGCAGTATTTT. Translating it yields CAWTVQGTGTDTQYF.

V gene TRBV6-5 combines with J gene TRBJ1-1; D possibly corresponds to TRBD1 (5 bases). Germline CDR1 reads MNHEY; CDR2 reads SVGAGI. Trimming removed 4 bases from V and 8 bases from J, with 14 bases in between. This CDR3 region has 13 residues. The CDR3 is CASSFDRGREAFF. The DNA of the CDR3 is TGTGCCAGCAGTTTCGATAGGGGCAGGGAAGCTTTCTTT.

In the case of this clone: In the same sample, other DNA sequences code for this CDR3. This CDR3 reads CSVGQGVGELFF. CDR3 nucleotide sequence: TGCAGCGTCGGACAGGGCGTCGGGGAGCTGTTTTTT. The chain employs TRBV29-1 and TRBJ2-2; TRBD1 matches 8 bases. CDR3 length: 12 amino acids. Trimming at V came to 6 bases and at J to 7 bases, leaving 4 bases not matched to a gene. Germline V gene data show CDR1 as SQVTM and CDR2 as ANQGSEA.

This clone was counted a few times. The chain has TRBV15 and TRBJ1-2; 7 bases map to TRBD1. With 0 bases clipped from V and 7 bases from J, the junction kept 11 bases outside the gene matches. The CDR3 is made up of 16 amino acids. Germline CDR1 reads LNHNV; CDR2 reads YYDKDF (reference sequence). CDR3 coding DNA: TGTGCCACCAGCAGAGATTTGACAGGGTCGACGGGTGGCTACACCTTC. Translating it yields CATSRDLTGSTGGYTF. Based on the CDR3 plus reference TRBV15 and TRBJ1-2, the full variable domain is DAMVIQNPRYQVTQFGKPVTLSCSQTLNHNVMYWYQQKSSQAPKLLFHYYDKDFNNEADTPDNFQSRRPNTSFCFLDIRSPGLGDTAMYLCATSRDLTGSTGGYTFGSGTRLTVV.

The chain combines TRBV5-5 with TRBJ1-1; D uncertain. CDR1 and CDR2 from the germline V gene are SGHKS and YYEKEE (reference sequence). CDR3 length: 17 residues. Trimming removed 4 bases at V and 1 base at J, with 20 bases between. CDR3 nucleotides: TGTGCCAGCAGCCTGGGCGGATCCCGGTGGAGGAACACTGAAGCTTTCTTT. Its translation is CASSLGGSRWRNTEAFF.

The genes are TRBV18 and TRBJ1-6; D possibly corresponds to TRBD1 (6 bases). Germline CDR1 and CDR2: KGHSH and LQKENI. The CDR3 is 17 residues long. V dropped 3 bases and J dropped 7 bases, with 19 bases sitting between them. As DNA, the CDR3 is TGTGCCAGCTCACCCTCTTCGGGGGCACAATGGAATTCACCCCTCCACTTT. Protein product: CASSPSSGAQWNSPLHF.

The rearrangement links TRBV29-1 to TRBJ2-6, with D perhaps matching TRBD1 (5 bases). This CDR3 is built from 16 residues. Trimming cost V 6 bases and J 0 bases, with 15 bases left between them. Looked up from germline, CDR1 is SQVTM and CDR2 is ANQGSEA. The CDR3 is CSVQGPKNSGANVLTF. CDR3 nucleotide sequence: TGCAGCGTGCAGGGTCCAAAAAACTCTGGGGCCAACGTCCTGACTTTC.

This sequence joins TRBV5-1 and TRBJ2-6; perhaps TRBD1 as D (5 bases). Trimming left V 3 bases short and J 2 bases short, with 6 bases between. Per germline, CDR1 SGHRS and CDR2 YFSETQ. The CDR3 loop spans 14 amino acids. CDR3 amino acids: CASSSTAGANVLTF. CDR3 DNA sequence: TGCGCCAGCAGCTCGACAGCTGGGGCCAACGTCCTGACTTTC. The full variable domain, rest sourced from reference TRBV5-1 and TRBJ2-6, is KAGVTQTPRYLIKTRGQQVTLSCSPISGHRSVSWYQQTPGQGLQFLFEYFSETQRNKGNFPGRFSGRQFSNSRSEMNVSTLELGDSALYLCASSSTAGANVLTFGAGSRLTVL.

This clone was counted only a few times. The chain recombines TRBV30 with TRBJ2-5, with 7 bases aligning to TRBD1. V dropped 6 bases and J dropped 2; count of bases not matched to a gene: 3. The V gene's germline CDR1 is GTSNPN and CDR2 SVGIG (reference sequence). The CDR3 totals 12 residues. This CDR3 is CACAGGQETQYF. CDR3 DNA sequence: TGTGCCTGCGCAGGGGGACAAGAGACCCAGTACTTC.